This entry lists 24 T cell receptor beta chains sequenced from one sample in a study of vaccination and CD4 T cells after COVID-19. The treatment denotes: approximately 9-day PBMC culture with coronavirus spike peptide pools or control peptides (ViraFEST assay). Sequencing of the DNA from cultured CD4+ T cells was carried out with the Oncomine TCR Beta short-read assay. A single record per CDR3 protein comes from TCRdb applying MiXCR to the PCR reads. Counted here are around 19,000 distinct CDR3 sequences, about 52% occurring once; the ten biggest clones make up 6.5% to 8.5%. Their antigens remain unidentified. The specimen was CD4+ T cells from blood, cultured in vitro. The source is a human donor who had recovered from COVID-19.

This rearrangement joins TRBV12-5 to TRBJ2-7; 11 positions match TRBD1. The CDR3 runs to 17 residues. V gave up 0 bases and J gave up 3 bases; unmatched junction bases: 7. CDR1 is LGHNT, CDR2 FRNRAP, per germline. CDR3 in DNA: TGTGCTAGTGGTTTGGTACGGGGGGACAGGGGGAACTACGAGCAGTACTTC. Translation: CASGLVRGDRGNYEQYF. The full variable domain, its missing parts supplied by reference TRBV12-5 and TRBJ2-7, is DARVTQTPRHKVTEMGQEVTMRCQPILGHNTVFWYRQTMMQGLELLAYFRNRAPLDDSGMPKDRFSAEMPDATLATLKIQPSEPRDSAVYFCASGLVRGDRGNYEQYFGPGTRLTVT.

The chain combines TRBV7-2 with TRBJ1-2; D possibly corresponds to TRBD1 (6 bases). This CDR3 region has 15 residues. Trimming removed 1 base from V and 2 bases from J, with 11 bases in between. Germline CDR1 reads SGHTA; CDR2 reads FQGNSA. Here the CDR3 reads CASSLDRDANYGYTF. CDR3 nucleotide sequence: TGTGCCAGCAGCTTAGACAGGGATGCGAACTATGGCTACACCTTC.

The CDR3 reads CATSRQRQGSGYTF. As DNA, the CDR3 is TGTGCCACCAGCAGACAAAGACAGGGGAGCGGCTACACCTTC. This chain uses TRBV15 with TRBJ1-2; the match to TRBD1 covers 8 bases. Per the germline V gene, CDR1 is LNHNV and CDR2 is YYDKDF (reference sequence). The V and J ends lost 2 bases and 8 bases, in that order; junction bases with no gene match: 7. The CDR3 consists of 14 residues. Complete variable domain (other parts from reference TRBV15 and TRBJ1-2): DAMVIQNPRYQVTQFGKPVTLSCSQTLNHNVMYWYQQKSSQAPKLLFHYYDKDFNNEADTPDNFQSRRPNTSFCFLDIRSPGLGDTAMYLCATSRQRQGSGYTFGSGTRLTVV.

This sequence joins TRBV6-1 and TRBJ1-1; TRBD1 is a possible D gene (6 bases). Trimming pared 6 bases from V and 3 bases from J, leaving 14 bases between. Per germline, CDR1 MNHNS and CDR2 SASEGT. This CDR3 spans 14 amino acids. The CDR3 spells CASRLQGGDTEAFF. The CDR3, as DNA: TGTGCCAGCAGGCTACAGGGAGGTGACACTGAAGCTTTCTTT.

This clonotype was recorded once. This chain uses TRBV7-4 with TRBJ2-1, with 8 positions matching TRBD1. Germline CDR1 SGHVT, CDR2 SQSDAQ. The ends lost 1 base at V and 3 bases at J; junction bases unmatched: 5. The CDR3 totals 16 residues. CDR3 sequence reads: CASSLVGQANYNEQFF. CDR3 bases: TGTGCCAGCAGCTTAGTGGGACAGGCGAACTACAATGAGCAGTTCTTC. Based on the CDR3 plus reference TRBV7-4 and TRBJ2-1, the full variable domain is GAGVSQSPRYKVAKRGRDVALRCDSISGHVTLYWYRQTLGQGSEVLTYSQSDAQRDKSGRPSGRFSAERPERSVSTLKIQRTEQGDSAVYLCASSLVGQANYNEQFFGPGTRLTVL.

The V and J genes are TRBV6-1 and TRBJ1-6, with 7 bases fitting TRBD1. Germline CDR1 is MNHNS and CDR2 is SASEGT. This CDR3 comprises 17 residues. The trim removed 7 bases at V and 0 bases at J, leaving 9 bases unmatched. The CDR3 region has the DNA TGTGCCAGCAACCAGGAAGGGGGCTTCTCCTATAATTCACCCCTCCACTTT. Its translation: CASNQEGGFSYNSPLHF.

In DNA form, the CDR3 reads TGTGCCAGCAGTCCCCGAACAGGGGGCAGCTATGGCTACACCTTC. Residues: CASSPRTGGSYGYTF. J is TRBJ1-2 and V is TRBV12-3 or TRBV12-4; 9 nucleotides align to TRBD1. The length of the CDR3 is 15 residues. V lost 5 bases, J lost 4 bases, and 8 bases stayed unmatched.

This clonotype occurred a few times. The chain combines TRBV7-2 with TRBJ2-7; D unclear. There are 14 residues in the CDR3. With 3 bases removed from V and 3 bases from J, the gap between germline ends came to 12 bases. CDR1 is SGHTA, CDR2 FQGNSA, per germline. The CDR3 sequence is CASSFDLEGYEQYF. CDR3 in DNA: TGTGCCAGCAGCTTTGACCTGGAAGGCTACGAGCAGTACTTC.

The genes are TRBV24-1 and TRBJ2-4; TRBD1 agrees at 9 bases. CDR3 length: 17 residues. Germline V gene lookup returns CDR1 KGHDR and CDR2 SFDVKD. The J segment lost 1 base and the V segment lost 2 bases, leaving 5 bases of the junction unmatched. The CDR3 nucleotides read TGTGCCACCAGTGATTATGGGGACAGGGAGGCCAAAAACATTCAGTACTTC. Its protein is CATSDYGDREAKNIQYF.

The V call is TRBV30, the J call TRBJ1-2; the D is unclear. Trimming cost V 3 bases and J 2 bases, with 7 bases left between them. Looked up from germline, CDR1 is GTSNPN and CDR2 is SVGIG (reference sequence). The CDR3 length is 12 residues. The CDR3: CAWSSGNYGYTF. DNA of the CDR3: TGTGCCTGGAGCTCGGGGAACTATGGCTACACCTTC.

This clonotype appeared a few times. This rearrangement joins TRBV6-2 or TRBV6-3 to TRBJ1-5; 7 positions agree with TRBD1. V trimming: 2 bases; J trimming: 0 bases; junction bases outside the gene matches: 10. This CDR3 spans 18 amino acids. Germline V gene data show CDR1 as MNHEY and CDR2 as SVGEGT. This chain's CDR3 is CASSYPRQGVYSNQPQHF. The DNA for the CDR3 is TGTGCCAGCAGTTACCCGAGACAGGGTGTTTATAGCAATCAGCCCCAGCATTTT.

This chain uses TRBV20-1 with TRBJ1-1; the D is unclear. This CDR3 is 13 amino acids long. Deletions cut 6 bases from V and 0 bases from J, with 11 bases between. The germline V gene encodes CDR1 DFQATT and CDR2 SNEGSKA (reference sequence). For the CDR3, the DNA is TGCAGTGCCAGCGCAGCCATGAACACTGAAGCTTTCTTT. Amino acids: CSASAAMNTEAFF.

The rearrangement links TRBV12-3 or TRBV12-4 to TRBJ2-2; a possible D gene is TRBD1 (6 bases). This CDR3 is built from 14 residues. Trimming stripped 5 bases from V and 5 bases from J, with 12 bases between. Here the CDR3 DNA reads TGTGCCAGCAGTCCACGGACAGCAACCGGGGAGCTGTTTTTT. Translated: CASSPRTATGELFF.

This sequence joins TRBV28 and TRBJ1-2; 7 bases match TRBD1. The ends lost 7 bases at V and 3 bases at J; junction bases unmatched: 11. The CDR3 totals 15 residues. CDR1 is MDHEN, CDR2 SYDVKM, per germline. The CDR3 DNA is TGTGCCAGCATATACCAGGGACAGTATGACTATGGCTACACCTTC. Its protein product is CASIYQGQYDYGYTF.

V usage is TRBV19 and J usage is TRBJ2-7, with no clear D. The V gene's germline CDR1 is LNHDA and CDR2 SQIVND (reference sequence). V was clipped by 5 bases and J by 0 bases, with 11 bases between them. CDR3 size: 14 residues. In nucleotides, the CDR3 is TGTGCCAGTAGTTCCGGGCCTACCTCCTACGAGCAGTACTTC. As protein: CASSSGPTSYEQYF.

V is TRBV29-1 and J is TRBJ2-7, with D perhaps TRBD2 (6 bases). Germline V gives CDR1 SQVTM, CDR2 ANQGSEA. Trimming stripped 0 bases from V and 6 bases from J, with 15 bases between. The CDR3 sequence is 14 residues long. CDR3 region: CSVEDRRDFGEQYF. The CDR3 nucleotides are TGCAGCGTTGAAGACCGAAGGGACTTTGGCGAGCAGTACTTC.

This clonotype occurred once. The chain uses TRBV30 and TRBJ1-5; 7 nucleotides line up with TRBD1. The CDR3 consists of 13 residues. V was pared by 2 bases and J by 5 bases, with 3 bases of the junction left unmatched. The V gene's germline CDR1 is GTSNPN and CDR2 SVGIG (reference sequence). Here the CDR3 DNA reads TGTGCCTGGAGTACGGGACAGTATCAGCCCCAGCATTTT. It yields the protein CAWSTGQYQPQHF.

The chain couples TRBV28 to TRBJ2-2; no firm D call. This CDR3 region has 15 residues. The V end was cut by 1 base, the J end by 5 bases, with 11 bases between. Germline V lookup: CDR1 MDHEN, CDR2 SYDVKM. CDR3 loop: CASSLSNFYTGELFF. The DNA for the CDR3 is TGTGCCAGCAGTTTATCCAATTTTTATACCGGGGAGCTGTTTTTT.

The V call is TRBV7-2, the J call TRBJ1-1; 8 bases map to TRBD1. Germline V CDR1 and CDR2: SGHTA, FQGNSA. CDR3 size: 13 residues. Trimming cost V 2 bases and J 6 bases; bases outside gene matches: 2. CDR3 bases: TGTGCCAGCAGCTTACAGGGGGCTGCTGAAGCTTTCTTT. Its protein is CASSLQGAAEAFF. The complete variable domain, with remaining parts taken from reference TRBV7-2 and TRBJ1-1, reads GAGVSQSPSNKVTEKGKDVELRCDPISGHTALYWYRQSLGQGLEFLIYFQGNSAPDKSGLPSDRFSAERTGGSVSTLTIQRTQQEDSAVYLCASSLQGAAEAFFGQGTRLTVV.

This chain connects TRBV11-3 to TRBJ1-1, with 9 bases aligning to TRBD1. The CDR3 loop spans 13 amino acids. CDR1 SGHNT and CDR2 YENEEA come from the germline V gene. V lost 4 bases, J lost 6 bases, and 3 bases stayed unmatched. The CDR3 nucleotides are TGTGCCAGCAGCTGGACAGGGGTGGCTGAAGCTTTCTTT. This encodes CASSWTGVAEAFF.

The chain employs TRBV5-4 and TRBJ2-5, with D maybe TRBD1 (7 bases). Germline values: CDR1 SGHNT, CDR2 YYREEE (reference sequence). Deletions cut 0 bases from V and 2 bases from J, with 14 bases between. The CDR3 loop spans 16 amino acids. The CDR3, as DNA: TGTGCCAGCAGCTTGGGAGGCAGGGGGGAACAAGAGACCCAGTACTTC. Its translation: CASSLGGRGEQETQYF.

The chain combines TRBV6-4 with TRBJ2-5; D is perhaps TRBD2 (5 bases). CDR3 length: 14 amino acids. Trimming shortened V by 4 bases and J by 7 bases, and 16 bases separated the two germline ends. The germline V gene has CDR1 MRHNA and CDR2 SNTAGT. The CDR3 here is CASSGSIILATQYF. The CDR3 DNA follows: TGTGCCAGCAGTGGGTCCATCATCCTAGCGACCCAGTACTTC.

This clonotype has only a few counts. The rearrangement uses TRBV12-3 or TRBV12-4 and TRBJ1-5; D gene uncertain. Trimming removed 0 bases from V and 9 bases from J, with 15 bases in between. This CDR3 contains 15 residues. Here the CDR3 DNA reads TGTGCCAGCAGTTTAGCCCCGTCGGGGTATCGGCCCCAGCATTTT. Translation: CASSLAPSGYRPQHF.

V and J are TRBV2 and TRBJ2-5; no clear D. Germline V lookup: CDR1 SNHLY, CDR2 FYNNEI. V gave up 6 bases and J gave up 5 bases, with 16 bases separating them. This CDR3 region has 14 residues. CDR3 amino acids: CASRQNWVRETQYF. The CDR3 nucleotides read TGTGCCAGCAGACAGAATTGGGTCCGGGAGACCCAGTACTTC.